This entry lists 4 T cell receptor beta chains sequenced from one sample in a study of regulatory T cells in long-lasting Graves disease. Arm-PCR of CDR3 regions with iRepertoire HTBI primers generated TCR beta libraries. TCRdb fed the multiplex PCR reads into MiXCR, producing one record per CDR3 protein. Among about 340,000 distinct CDR3 sequences listed, around 20% were seen once. The time point here: persistent/refractory GD, antithyroid drugs over 5 years with positive TRAb. With RNA extracted from PBMCs as input, the TCR library was made. Sequenced here: peripheral blood mononuclear cells (PBMCs), sampled when the disease was refractory, from a patient treated with antithyroid drugs. These receptors originate from a female donor with Graves disease.

As for this clonotype: This may be a read error: a much more frequent sequence differs by one nucleotide. This chain uses TRBV28 with TRBJ2-7; 7 bases align to TRBD1. This CDR3 region has 15 residues. The germline V gene encodes CDR1 MDHEN and CDR2 SYDVKM. The CDR3, as DNA: TGTGCCAGCAGTTCCCGGACAGGACTTACCTACGAGCAGCACTTC. It yields the protein CASSSRTGLTYEQHF.

The J gene is TRBJ1-1, the V gene TRBV14; D not certain. The CDR3 is 14 amino acids. Germline-derived CDR1 and CDR2 are SGHDN and FVKESK. V was shortened by 3 bases and J by 0 bases, with 8 bases between the two germline ends. The CDR3 DNA reads as TGTGCCAGCAGCCACCTTAATCTGAACACTGAAGCTTTCTTT. Protein product: CASSHLNLNTEAFF.

The V gene is TRBV3-1, the J gene TRBJ2-7, with D perhaps TRBD1 (5 bases). The CDR3 is 16 residues long. With 0 bases removed from V and 5 bases from J, the gap between germline ends came to 17 bases. CDR1 is LGHDT and CDR2 is YNNKEL in the germline V gene (reference sequence). The CDR3 here is CASSQDLSRARDEQYF. The CDR3 DNA is TGTGCCAGCAGCCAAGATCTGAGCAGGGCGCGTGACGAGCAGTACTTC.

This clonotype was counted only a few times. V and J are TRBV20-1 and TRBJ1-5; D is perhaps TRBD1 (6 bases). In germline, CDR1 is DFQATT, CDR2 SNEGSKA (reference sequence). CDR3 length: 14 residues. This CDR3 is CSLRGEVSNQPQHF. The CDR3 coding sequence is TGCAGCTTAAGGGGGGAGGTTTCAAATCAGCCCCAGCATTTT.